This record concerns one TCR beta chain sequence. Its target is not known. This specimen comes from a study of T cell responses to AZD1222 COVID-19 vaccine. Study results and caveats: A reported finding is that nearly half of spike-specific TCRs target unmutated variant regions. Spike-specific TCRs gained breadth and depth after people received two AZD1222 doses. Most donors were white British and more were female, and clonal diversity was possibly underestimated. Only a handful of people who got AZD1222 tested seropositive at baseline.

Looked up from germline, CDR1 is SNHLY and CDR2 is FYNNEI. This CDR3 is built from 16 residues. The germline V and J ends were trimmed by 6 bases and 0 bases, with 16 bases remaining between them. TCRdb's copy holds only in-frame clones and misses some; the assay was immunoSEQ multiplex PCR. The profile shows 150,000 or so clones, about 89% of them singletons. The receptor was derived from an adult who received the AZD1222 COVID-19 vaccine. The chain carries TRBV2 and TRBJ2-3; perhaps TRBD1 as D (6 bases). The source was peripheral blood, collected 28 days after the second AZD1222 dose. The CDR3 spells CASRQGIEASTDTQYF. CDR3 DNA: TGTGCCAGCAGGCAGGGGATAGAAGCTAGCACAGATACGCAGTATTTT.